The next 10 T cell receptor beta chains were all read from a single sample in a study of early T cells in non-severe SARS-CoV-2 infection listed by TCRdb under 2021. Library prep was done by 5' RACE. Sequencing took place on a NextSeq 500. The public reads were reprocessed in TCRdb via fastp at Q25 and MiXCR, keeping in-frame beta chains. Rows are combined by CDR3 protein, so each entry shows the most common genes and DNA. The sample table records more than 20,000 distinct CDR3 sequences; about 3.7% of these occur just once. In total, the top ten clones hold 4.5% to 6% of the sample. Sequenced material: whole blood. These receptors were collected from an adult who was a healthcare worker with PCR-confirmed SARS-CoV-2 infection or an uninfected control (not recorded which).

This clonotype is classed as medium-sized. This CDR3 reads CASSSGRFSGNTIYF. DNA of the CDR3: TGTGCCAGCAGCTCGGGACGTTTCTCTGGAAACACCATATATTTT. V usage is TRBV28 and J usage is TRBJ1-3, with D maybe TRBD1 (5 bases). Trimming cost V 6 bases and J 0 bases, with 12 bases left between them. The germline CDR1 and CDR2 sequences are MDHEN and SYDVKM. This CDR3 is 15 amino acids long.

This clonotype showed up many times. This chain's CDR3 is CASSQVDLGLSYNEQFF. The CDR3 bases are TGCGCCAGCAGCCAAGTGGATCTTGGCCTCTCCTACAATGAGCAGTTCTTC. The chain is built from TRBV4-1 and TRBJ2-1; D remains unclear. CDR3 size: 17 residues. V was pared by 1 base and J by 0 bases, with 13 bases between. In germline, CDR1 is MGHRA, CDR2 YSYEKL.

This clonotype was detected many times. V and J are TRBV6-5 and TRBJ1-6; perhaps TRBD1 as D (5 bases). This CDR3 contains 18 residues. V was shortened by 2 bases and J by 0 bases, with 14 bases between the two germline ends. Germline CDR1 and CDR2: MNHEY and SVGAGI. This CDR3 is CASSYRGLPSSYNSPLHF. The CDR3 nucleotides are TGTGCCAGCAGTTACAGGGGCCTACCGAGCTCCTATAATTCACCCCTCCACTTT.

This clonotype occurred many times. The CDR3 region is CASSGGTSATDTQYF. The CDR3 region has the DNA TGCGCCAGCAGCGGAGGGACTAGCGCCACAGATACGCAGTATTTT. The chain links TRBV5-1 to TRBJ2-3; 10 positions match TRBD2. Germline loops: CDR1 SGHRS, CDR2 YFSETQ. This CDR3 is 15 amino acids long. Trimming cost V 4 bases and J 2 bases; bases outside gene matches: 4. Full variable domain (outside the CDR3, taken from reference TRBV5-1 and TRBJ2-3): KAGVTQTPRYLIKTRGQQVTLSCSPISGHRSVSWYQQTPGQGLQFLFEYFSETQRNKGNFPGRFSGRQFSNSRSEMNVSTLELGDSALYLCASSGGTSATDTQYFGPGTRLTVL.

This clonotype was recorded many times. This chain uses TRBV28 with TRBJ1-2; D is uncertain. CDR1 MDHEN and CDR2 SYDVKM come from the germline V gene. V lost 6 bases and J lost 2, with 10 bases in between. This CDR3 region has 13 residues. The CDR3 DNA reads as TGTGCCAGCAGCCTTGGCCAGAACTATGGCTACACCTTC. Its translation: CASSLGQNYGYTF.

This clonotype was seen many times. The gene calls are TRBV7-9 and TRBJ2-5; perhaps TRBD2 as D (5 bases). The CDR3 loop spans 14 amino acids. In germline, CDR1 is SEHNR, CDR2 FQNEAQ (reference sequence). V was clipped by 5 bases and J by 6 bases, with 16 bases between them. The CDR3 is CASSTAGPGKTQYF. The CDR3 coding sequence is TGTGCCAGCAGCACCGCGGGCCCTGGGAAGACCCAGTACTTC. Full variable domain (rest looked up from reference TRBV7-9 and TRBJ2-5): DTGVSQNPRHKITKRGQNVTFRCDPISEHNRLYWYRQTLGQGPEFLTYFQNEAQLEKSRLLSDRFSAERPKGSFSTLEIQRTEQGDSAMYLCASSTAGPGKTQYFGPGTRLLVL.

This clonotype was seen repeatedly, ten times or more. The rearrangement joins TRBV7-3 to TRBJ1-2; 10 positions agree with TRBD1. CDR1 is SGHTA, CDR2 FQGTGA, per germline. This CDR3 has 14 residues. J lost 9 bases, V lost 6 bases, and 10 bases had no gene match. As DNA, the CDR3 is TGTGCCAGCAGTCCGACAGGGGGCGACCCGAGCTACACCTTC. Translated, it gives CASSPTGGDPSYTF.

The chain combines TRBV4-3 with TRBJ2-1; 10 nucleotides agree with TRBD2. The V and J ends lost 1 base and 9 bases, in that order; junction bases with no gene match: 15. The V gene's germline CDR1 is LGHNA and CDR2 YSLEER. The CDR3 has 18 amino acids. CDR3 coding DNA: TGCGCCAGCAGCCAAGTATTAGCGGGAGGCCCCTCCTTGGTTGAGCAGTTCTTC. Translation gives CASSQVLAGGPSLVEQFF.

This clonotype is judged large (0.1 to 1%). Here the CDR3 reads CSASGGAKETQYF. Written as DNA, the CDR3 is TGCAGTGCTAGCGGGGGGGCGAAAGAGACCCAGTACTTC. The rearrangement links TRBV20-1 to TRBJ2-5, with 8 bases lining up with TRBD2. Unmatched junction bases numbered 3, after V lost 3 bases and J lost 3 bases. Germline CDR1 and CDR2: DFQATT and SNEGSKA (reference sequence). This CDR3 is 13 amino acids long.

This clonotype occurred a few times. The chain uses TRBV12-5 and TRBJ2-5; the match to TRBD2 covers 7 bases. J gave up 2 bases and V 1 base, and 7 bases lay outside the gene matches. The germline CDR1 and CDR2 sequences are LGHNT and FRNRAP. The CDR3 spans 16 residues. The CDR3 here is CASGLGEGPQQETQYF. Here the CDR3 DNA reads TGTGCTAGTGGTTTGGGGGAGGGCCCTCAACAAGAGACCCAGTACTTC. The whole variable domain, remainder taken from reference TRBV12-5 and TRBJ2-5, is DARVTQTPRHKVTEMGQEVTMRCQPILGHNTVFWYRQTMMQGLELLAYFRNRAPLDDSGMPKDRFSAEMPDATLATLKIQPSEPRDSAVYFCASGLGEGPQQETQYFGPGTRLLVL.